This paragraph reports one TCR beta chain. Trimming removed 5 bases from V and 0 bases from J, with 11 bases in between. The CDR3 extends over 15 amino acids. CDR1 is SGHTA and CDR2 is FQGNSA in the germline V gene. These data come from a study of blood T cell repertoires in COVID-19. Turning to the study itself: The samples span acute and convalescent COVID-19 from the United States, Italy and Spain. Sources were T cells, B-cell-depleted T cells, or PBMCs; the material itself was cDNA or gDNA.

In the original workflow: Counts of nucleated cells, estimated from reference gene primer amplification, were obtained. Profiled with immunoSEQ multiplex PCR; TCRdb holds only in-frame clones, not every one. The D gene and trimming were derived from the DNA, and the V and J assignments and clone size from that table. The sample yields about 110,000 clones, just over 70% seen once. The receptor's source is a woman in her thirties or forties with acute or convalescent COVID-19. The V and J genes are TRBV7-2 and TRBJ1-5, with D perhaps matching TRBD1 (5 bases). Source material: peripheral blood. CDR3 sequence: CASSRLGDSNQPQHF. The CDR3 DNA reads TGTGCCAGCAGCCGCTTAGGGGATAGCAATCAGCCCCAGCATTTT. The full variable domain, rest sourced from reference TRBV7-2 and TRBJ1-5, is GAGVSQSPSNKVTEKGKDVELRCDPISGHTALYWYRQSLGQGLEFLIYFQGNSAPDKSGLPSDRFSAERTGGSVSTLTIQRTQQEDSAVYLCASSRLGDSNQPQHFGDGTRLSIL.